This TCR beta chain was sequenced during a study of HIV-infected patients and healthy controls. This clonotype was observed at least ten times. The antigen is undetermined. CDR1 is SGHNT and CDR2 is YENEEA in the germline V gene. The CDR3 has 13 amino acids. Trimming took 4 bases from V and 0 from J, leaving 6 bases between them. General study findings and limits: Untreated HIV+ repertoires had roughly threefold fewer distinct CDR3s and lower Shannon diversity than healthy controls.

Alpha and beta constant-region primers primed reverse transcription of around 550 ng RNA. Using multiplexing indices, alpha and beta chain libraries were generated apart by chain-specific third strand synthesis. Priming off the SP2 site generated the second strand. TCRdb called the 5' RACE reads again in MiXCR, with one record for every CDR3 protein. The sample carries roughly 15,000 distinct CDR3 sequences, more than 8.5% recorded once. Whole blood was used without fractionation, so all unsorted peripheral T cells were included. The chain has TRBV11-3 and TRBJ1-1, with unresolved D. Input material: blood. The TCR was taken from an adult in good health. The CDR3 loop reads CASSSLLNTEAFF. The CDR3 DNA is TGTGCCAGCAGCTCATTACTGAACACTGAAGCTTTCTTT.